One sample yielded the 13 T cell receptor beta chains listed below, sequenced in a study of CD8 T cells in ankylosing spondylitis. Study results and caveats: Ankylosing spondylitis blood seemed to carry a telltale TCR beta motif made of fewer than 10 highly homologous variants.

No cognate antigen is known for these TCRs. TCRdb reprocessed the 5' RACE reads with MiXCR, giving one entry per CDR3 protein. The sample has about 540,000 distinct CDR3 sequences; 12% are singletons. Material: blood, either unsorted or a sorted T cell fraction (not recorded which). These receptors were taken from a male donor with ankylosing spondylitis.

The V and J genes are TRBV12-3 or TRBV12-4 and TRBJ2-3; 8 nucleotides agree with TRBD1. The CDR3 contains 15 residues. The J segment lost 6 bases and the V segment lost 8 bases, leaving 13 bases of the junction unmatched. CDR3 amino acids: CASGDRDRNVDTQYF. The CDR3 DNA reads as TGTGCCAGCGGGGACCGGGACAGGAATGTGGATACGCAGTATTTT.

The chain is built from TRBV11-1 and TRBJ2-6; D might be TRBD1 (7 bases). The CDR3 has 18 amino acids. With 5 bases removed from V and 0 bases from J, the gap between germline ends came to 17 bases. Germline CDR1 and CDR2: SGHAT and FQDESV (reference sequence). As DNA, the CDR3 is TGTGCCAGCAGCACTCAGGGGGGTCCCCTCTCTGGGGCCAACGTCCTGACTTTC. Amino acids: CASSTQGGPLSGANVLTF.

CDR3 DNA: TGCAGTGCTAGAGATGGGTCATTGGGTTTGGATGGCTACACCTTC. Translating it yields CSARDGSLGLDGYTF. The chain carries TRBV20-1 and TRBJ1-2; D is unclear. CDR3 length: 15 amino acids. The germline V gene has CDR1 DFQATT and CDR2 SNEGSKA (reference sequence). Trimming removed 0 bases at V and 6 bases at J, with 17 bases between.

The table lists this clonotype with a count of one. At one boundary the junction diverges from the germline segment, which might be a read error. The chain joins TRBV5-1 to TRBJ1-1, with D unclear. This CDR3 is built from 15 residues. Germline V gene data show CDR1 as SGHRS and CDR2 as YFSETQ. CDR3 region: CASSANSGANSEAFF. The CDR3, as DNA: TGCGCCAGCAGCGCAAATTCAGGAGCGAACTCTGAAGCTTTCTTT.

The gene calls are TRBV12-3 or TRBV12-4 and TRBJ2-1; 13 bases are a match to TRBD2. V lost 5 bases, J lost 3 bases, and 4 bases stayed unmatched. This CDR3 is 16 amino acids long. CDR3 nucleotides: TGTGCCAGCAGTAATGGACTAGCGGGAGACTACAATGAGCAGTTCTTC. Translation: CASSNGLAGDYNEQFF.

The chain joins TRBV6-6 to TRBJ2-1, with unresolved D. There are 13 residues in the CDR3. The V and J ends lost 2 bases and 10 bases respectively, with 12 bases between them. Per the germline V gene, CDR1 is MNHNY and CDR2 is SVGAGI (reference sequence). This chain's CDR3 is CASSYERSAEQFF. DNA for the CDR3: TGTGCCAGCAGTTACGAGCGCAGTGCCGAGCAGTTCTTC.

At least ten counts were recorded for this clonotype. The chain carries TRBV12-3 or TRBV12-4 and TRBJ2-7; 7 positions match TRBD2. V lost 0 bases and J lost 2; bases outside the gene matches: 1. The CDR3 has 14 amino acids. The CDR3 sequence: CASSLAGGPYEQYF. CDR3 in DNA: TGTGCCAGCAGTTTAGCGGGAGGGCCCTACGAGCAGTACTTC.

The CDR3 nucleotides are TGCAGTGCTAGGGTGACAGGGGGCCTCTACGAGCAGTACTTC. Amino acid sequence: CSARVTGGLYEQYF. This sequence joins TRBV20-1 and TRBJ2-7; 10 nucleotides agree with TRBD1. V trimming: 3 bases; J trimming: 3 bases; junction bases outside the gene matches: 5. Germline V gives CDR1 DFQATT, CDR2 SNEGSKA (reference sequence). The CDR3 extends over 14 amino acids.

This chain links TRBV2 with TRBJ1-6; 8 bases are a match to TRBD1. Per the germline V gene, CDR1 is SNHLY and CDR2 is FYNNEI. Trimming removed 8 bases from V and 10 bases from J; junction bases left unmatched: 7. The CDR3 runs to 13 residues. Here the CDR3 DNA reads TGTGCCAGCTCGGGACAGGTGGAATCACCCCTCCACTTT. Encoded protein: CASSGQVESPLHF.

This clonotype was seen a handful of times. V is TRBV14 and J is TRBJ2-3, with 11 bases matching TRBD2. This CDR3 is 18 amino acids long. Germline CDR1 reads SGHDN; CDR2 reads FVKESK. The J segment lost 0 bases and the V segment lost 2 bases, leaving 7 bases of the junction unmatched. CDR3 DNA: TGTGCCAGCAGCCAACTATTCGGACTAGCGGGTAGCACAGATACGCAGTATTTT. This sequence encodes CASSQLFGLAGSTDTQYF. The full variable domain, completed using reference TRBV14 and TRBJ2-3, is EAGVTQFPSHSVIEKGQTVTLRCDPISGHDNLYWYRRVMGKEIKFLLHFVKESKQDESGMPNNRFLAERTGGTYSTLKVQPAELEDSGVYFCASSQLFGLAGSTDTQYFGPGTRLTVL.

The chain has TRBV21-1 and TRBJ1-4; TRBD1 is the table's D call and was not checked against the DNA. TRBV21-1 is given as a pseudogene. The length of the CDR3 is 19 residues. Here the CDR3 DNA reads TGTGCCAGCAGCAACCCAGACCGACCAAGACAGGGTGGGTGCGAAAAACTGTTTTTT. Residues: CASSNPDRPRQGGCEKLFF.

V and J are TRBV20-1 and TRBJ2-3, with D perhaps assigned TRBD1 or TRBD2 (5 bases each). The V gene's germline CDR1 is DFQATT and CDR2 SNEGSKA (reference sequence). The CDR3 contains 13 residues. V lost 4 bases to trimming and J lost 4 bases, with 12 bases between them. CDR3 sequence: CSAIALGADTQYF. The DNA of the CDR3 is TGCAGTGCTATAGCACTAGGGGCAGATACGCAGTATTTT.

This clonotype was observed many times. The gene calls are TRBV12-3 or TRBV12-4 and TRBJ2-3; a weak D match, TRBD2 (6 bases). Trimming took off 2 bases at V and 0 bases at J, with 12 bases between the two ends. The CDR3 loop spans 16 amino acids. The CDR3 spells CASSLISGLSTDTQYF. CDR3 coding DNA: TGTGCCAGCAGTTTAATCTCGGGACTTAGCACAGATACGCAGTATTTT.